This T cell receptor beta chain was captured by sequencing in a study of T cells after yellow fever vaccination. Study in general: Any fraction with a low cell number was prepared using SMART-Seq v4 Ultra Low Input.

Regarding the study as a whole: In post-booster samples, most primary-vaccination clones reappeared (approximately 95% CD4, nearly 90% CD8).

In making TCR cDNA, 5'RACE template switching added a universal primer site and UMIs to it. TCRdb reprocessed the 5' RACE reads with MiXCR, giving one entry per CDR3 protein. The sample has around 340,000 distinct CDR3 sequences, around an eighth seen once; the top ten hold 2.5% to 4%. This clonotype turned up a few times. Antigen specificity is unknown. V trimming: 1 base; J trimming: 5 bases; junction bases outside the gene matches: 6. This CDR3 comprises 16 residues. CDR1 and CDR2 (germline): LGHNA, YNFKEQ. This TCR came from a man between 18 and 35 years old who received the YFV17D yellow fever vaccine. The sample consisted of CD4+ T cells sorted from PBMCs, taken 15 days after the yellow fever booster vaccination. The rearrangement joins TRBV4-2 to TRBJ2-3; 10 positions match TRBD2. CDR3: CASSQVFSSGGDTQYF. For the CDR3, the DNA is TGTGCCAGCAGCCAAGTTTTTTCTAGCGGGGGAGATACGCAGTATTTT.